This TCR beta chain emerged from a study of CD8 T cells in ankylosing spondylitis. Notes on the study in general: Clones tied to disease were said to be significantly enriched in matched ankylosing spondylitis synovial fluid. Ankylosing spondylitis blood appeared to carry a characteristic TCR beta motif of roughly eight highly homologous variants. There were earlier reports of some motif variants in reactive arthritis synovial fluid and blood.

CDR1 and CDR2 (germline): SGHNT, YYREEE (reference sequence). The length of the CDR3 is 14 residues. Trimming removed 5 bases at V and 1 base at J, with 13 bases between. Quantitative molecular-barcoded 5'-RACE generated the TCR beta libraries. MiXCR, applied by TCRdb to the 5' RACE reads, yields one record per CDR3 protein. The sample has about 250,000 distinct CDR3 sequences, 20% to 30% seen once. On this clonotype: Its antigen is as yet unknown.

Sequencing was carried out using blood, either unsorted or a sorted T cell fraction (not recorded which). The receptor's source is a male donor with ankylosing spondylitis or in good health (not recorded which). J is TRBJ2-7 and V is TRBV5-4; D may be TRBD1 or TRBD2 (6 bases each). The CDR3 nucleotides read TGTGCCAGCAGTAGGGGGGTCCGATCCTACGAGCAGTACTTC. Its translation: CASSRGVRSYEQYF.